This entry lists 27 T cell receptor beta chains sequenced from one sample in a study of Ad26.COV2.S vaccination and SARS-CoV-2 variants. Profiled with immunoSEQ multiplex PCR; TCRdb holds only in-frame clones, not every one. This sample has about 94,000 clones; less than 85% occur once, and the top ten carry about 16%. The sequencing here drew on peripheral blood, taken after recovery from COVID-19. Source of these receptors: a human donor who had recovered from COVID-19.

V and J are TRBV7-2 and TRBJ2-5; D uncertain. Germline V lookup: CDR1 SGHTA, CDR2 FQGNSA. V was shortened by 3 bases and J by 3 bases, with 11 bases between the two germline ends. This CDR3 contains 14 residues. The CDR3 sequence: CASSFTASKETQYF. The CDR3 DNA sequence: TGTGCCAGCAGCTTCACAGCTTCCAAAGAGACCCAGTACTTC.

The chain recombines TRBV28 with TRBJ2-7; D possibly corresponds to TRBD1 (5 bases). CDR3 length: 15 residues. CDR1 MDHEN and CDR2 SYDVKM come from the germline V gene. Trimming cost V 4 bases and J 4 bases, with 17 bases left between them. CDR3 nucleotides: TGTGCCAGCAGTTCACCCCGGGCAGGGAATTACGAGCAGTACTTC. Translated, it gives CASSSPRAGNYEQYF.

The chain joins TRBV15 to TRBJ2-2; possible D gene TRBD2, 6 bases. The CDR3 totals 19 residues. Germline CDR1 and CDR2: LNHNV and YYDKDF (reference sequence). Trimming left V 2 bases short and J 6 bases short, with 25 bases between. The CDR3 here is CATSRRTTYPPGFAGELFF. CDR3 nucleotides: TGTGCCACCAGCAGACGGACTACCTACCCTCCGGGATTTGCCGGGGAGCTGTTTTTT.

Concerning this clone: The CDR3 carries no conserved terminal phenylalanine or tryptophan, so it likely arises from a read error. The DNA is left out, because the CDR3 cannot be placed on it with certainty; the CDR3 is given as TCRdb lists it. V gene TRBV12-2 combines with J gene TRBJ2-7; the table assigns TRBD1, which was not confirmed against the DNA. TRBV12-2 is a pseudogene. The CDR3 extends over 11 residues, inclusive of both ends. The CDR3 here is CASRPNLDRLG.

This clone was detected only a few times. V usage is TRBV4-1 and J usage is TRBJ2-1; D gene ambiguous. Germline V gives CDR1 MGHRA, CDR2 YSYEKL. Trimming took 4 bases from V and 8 from J, leaving 12 bases between them. The CDR3 runs to 13 residues. CDR3 sequence reads: CASSPPGDDEQFF. CDR3 sequence (DNA): TGCGCCAGCAGCCCCCCCGGAGACGATGAGCAGTTCTTC.

This sequence joins TRBV28 and TRBJ1-6; 9 positions match TRBD1. Germline CDR1 reads MDHEN; CDR2 reads SYDVKM. V trimming: 2 bases; J trimming: 9 bases; junction bases outside the gene matches: 2. The CDR3 extends over 14 amino acids. CDR3 region: CASSLGTGSSPLHF. CDR3 DNA: TGTGCCAGCAGTTTAGGGACAGGGTCTTCACCCCTCCACTTT.

The chain employs TRBV6-6 and TRBJ1-1, with a weak D call TRBD1 (6 bases). Germline CDR1 MNHNY, CDR2 SVGAGI (reference sequence). Trimming shortened V by 2 bases and J by 4 bases, and 17 bases separated the two germline ends. CDR3 size: 16 residues. The CDR3 region has the DNA TGTGCCAGCAGTTACCGATCGGACAGAGCGACCACTGAAGCTTTCTTT. This encodes CASSYRSDRATTEAFF.

The gene calls are TRBV25-1 and TRBJ2-7, with 7 nucleotides matching TRBD1. Per the germline V gene, CDR1 is MGHDK and CDR2 is SYGVNS. Losses at the gene ends were 1 base for V and 1 base for J; bases not matched to a gene: 4. This CDR3 has 15 residues. This chain's CDR3 is CASSESAGGSYEQYF. In DNA form, the CDR3 reads TGTGCCAGCAGTGAATCGGCAGGGGGTTCCTACGAGCAGTACTTC.

The chain has TRBV5-1 and TRBJ2-7; D possibly matches TRBD1 or TRBD2 (5 bases each). Germline V lookup: CDR1 SGHRS, CDR2 YFSETQ. The CDR3 extends over 15 amino acids. With 0 bases removed from V and 5 bases from J, the gap between germline ends came to 15 bases. CDR3 nucleotides: TGCGCCAGCAGCTTGGCCGGGGACGAGAGGCACGAGCAGTACTTC. Its translation: CASSLAGDERHEQYF.

The chain has TRBV3-1 (or the pseudogene TRBV3-2) and TRBJ2-1, with a tentative D call TRBD1 (5 bases). Trimming shortened V by 1 base and J by 5 bases, and 12 bases separated the two germline ends. This CDR3 is 15 amino acids long. The germline V gene has CDR1 LGHDT and CDR2 YNNKEL (reference sequence). Here the CDR3 DNA reads TGTGCCAGCAGCCAAGCCAGGGCTCGGAACAATGAGCAGTTCTTC. This encodes CASSQARARNNEQFF.

The rearrangement joins TRBV25-1 to TRBJ2-3, with 7 nucleotides matching TRBD2. Trimming cost V 5 bases and J 3 bases; bases outside gene matches: 5. Germline CDR1 and CDR2: MGHDK and SYGVNS. CDR3 size: 14 residues. This CDR3 is CASSTRLATDTQYF. The CDR3 bases are TGTGCCAGCAGTACTCGACTAGCTACAGATACGCAGTATTTT.

The chain is built from TRBV7-6 and TRBJ2-1; 9 nucleotides line up with TRBD2. Losses at the gene ends were 4 bases for V and 4 bases for J; bases not matched to a gene: 11. The germline gives CDR1 SGHVS, CDR2 FNYEAQ. CDR3 length: 17 amino acids. Here the CDR3 DNA reads TGTGCCAGCAGCTCTTCCACAAGCGGGAGGTCGTACAATGAGCAGTTCTTC. Translating it yields CASSSSTSGRSYNEQFF.

The genes are TRBV10-3 and TRBJ1-1; weak D call: TRBD1 (5 bases). Germline CDR1 and CDR2: ENHRY and SYGVKD. The ends were cut back, 1 base at V and 6 bases at J, with 15 bases in the middle. The CDR3 totals 15 residues. CDR3 amino acids: CAISELAGNLPEAFF. The DNA for the CDR3 is TGTGCCATCAGTGAGTTAGCAGGGAATCTCCCTGAAGCTTTCTTT.

The V call is TRBV19, the J call TRBJ2-7; D possibly matches TRBD1 or TRBD2 (6 bases each). Trimming left V 7 bases short and J 5 bases short, with 9 bases between. Looked up from germline, CDR1 is LNHDA and CDR2 is SQIVND (reference sequence). This CDR3 spans 11 amino acids. Here the CDR3 reads CASIGGNEQYF. For the CDR3, the DNA is TGTGCCAGTATAGGGGGGAACGAGCAGTACTTC.

A few counts support this clone. This chain links TRBV5-1 with TRBJ1-2; maybe TRBD1 (6 bases). Germline V gives CDR1 SGHRS, CDR2 YFSETQ. Trimming took off 0 bases at V and 8 bases at J, with 11 bases between the two ends. The CDR3 has 13 residues. CDR3 coding DNA: TGCGCCAGCAGCTTGGAGGGGGTTCGAGGCTACACCTTC. Protein sequence: CASSLEGVRGYTF.

The chain employs TRBV6-6 and TRBJ2-7; a weak D match, TRBD1 (6 bases). Germline V gives CDR1 MNHNY, CDR2 SVGAGI (reference sequence). The CDR3 has 14 residues. V lost 6 bases to trimming and J lost 0 bases, with 12 bases between them. The chain's CDR3 is CASSPDRTSYEQYF. The CDR3, as DNA: TGTGCCAGCAGCCCCGACAGGACCTCCTACGAGCAGTACTTC.

Only a few counts were recorded for this clone. The chain is built from TRBV5-4 and TRBJ2-2, with 8 bases fitting TRBD1. The germline CDR1 and CDR2 sequences are SGHNT and YYREEE (reference sequence). V gave up 4 bases and J gave up 6 bases; unmatched junction bases: 2. The CDR3 runs 13 residues. CDR3 bases: TGTGCCAGCAGCACGGACAGGGCCGGGGAGCTGTTTTTT. The encoded protein is CASSTDRAGELFF.

The CDR3 sequence: CASSLSFGKDTQYF. As DNA, the CDR3 is TGTGCCAGCAGTCTGAGTTTTGGGAAAGATACGCAGTATTTT. The rearrangement joins TRBV28 to TRBJ2-3, with D unclear. The CDR3 runs 14 residues. CDR1 MDHEN and CDR2 SYDVKM come from the germline V gene. V gave up 5 bases and J gave up 5 bases, with 14 bases separating them.

V gene TRBV7-9 combines with J gene TRBJ1-2; D remains ambiguous. The CDR3 runs to 16 residues. CDR1 and CDR2 (germline): SEHNR, FQNEAQ (reference sequence). Trimming left V 3 bases short and J 0 bases short, with 14 bases between. CDR3 nucleotide sequence: TGTGCCAGCAGCTTGACTTGGGGAAGTCCTAACTATGGCTACACCTTC. Its protein is CASSLTWGSPNYGYTF.

This rearrangement joins TRBV19 to TRBJ2-7; 12 bases line up with TRBD2. Per the germline V gene, CDR1 is LNHDA and CDR2 is SQIVND (reference sequence). This CDR3 contains 14 residues. V dropped 3 bases and J dropped 4; count of bases not matched to a gene: 1. CDR3 nucleotide sequence: TGTGCCAGTAGTATGGGACTAGCGGGTTACGAGCAGTACTTC. Its protein is CASSMGLAGYEQYF. Variable domain in full (rest from reference TRBV19 and TRBJ2-7): DGGITQSPKYLFRKEGQNVTLSCEQNLNHDAMYWYRQDPGQGLRLIYYSQIVNDFQKGDIAEGYSVSREKKESFPLTVTSAQKNPTAFYLCASSMGLAGYEQYFGPGTRLTVT.

The chain links TRBV19 to TRBJ2-4, with D possibly being TRBD2 (5 bases). Between the trimmed V and J ends, which lost 5 bases and 6 bases, there was a span of 23 bases. From germline, CDR1 is LNHDA and CDR2 SQIVND (reference sequence). The CDR3 sequence is 17 residues long. Here the CDR3 DNA reads TGTGCCAGTAGTTCCCGTCATCCAGCGGCAGAGGTAAACATTCAGTACTTC. It translates to CASSSRHPAAEVNIQYF.

This chain joins TRBV9 and TRBJ2-3; a weak D match, TRBD1 (6 bases). From germline, CDR1 is SGDLS and CDR2 YYNGEE. The CDR3 is 16 amino acids. V lost 0 bases, J lost 2 bases, and 13 bases lay in between. The CDR3 coding sequence is TGTGCCAGCAGCGTAGGATGGACAGAATTCACAGATACGCAGTATTTT. Protein sequence: CASSVGWTEFTDTQYF. The whole variable domain, filled in from reference TRBV9 and TRBJ2-3, reads DSGVTQTPKHLITATGQRVTLRCSPRSGDLSVYWYQQSLDQGLQFLIQYYNGEERAKGNILERFSAQQFPDLHSELNLSSLELGDSALYFCASSVGWTEFTDTQYFGPGTRLTVL.

The count of this clone is one. This chain uses TRBV4-3 with TRBJ1-3, with 7 bases fitting TRBD1. The germline CDR1 and CDR2 sequences are LGHNA and YSLEER. With 3 bases clipped from V and 0 bases from J, the junction kept 8 bases outside the gene matches. This CDR3 comprises 17 residues. CDR3 DNA sequence: TGCGCCAGCAGCCAGGACAGGACAGTTCTCTCTGGAAACACCATATATTTT. Its protein product is CASSQDRTVLSGNTIYF.

The genes are TRBV5-8 and TRBJ1-5; possible D gene TRBD1, 6 bases. This CDR3 region has 17 residues. Per germline, CDR1 SGHTS and CDR2 YDEGEE. The V gene lost 4 bases and the J gene lost 0 bases, with 17 bases spanning the gap. DNA for the CDR3: TGTGCCAGCAGCGGAGGGACATATTTCTCTAGCAATCAGCCCCAGCATTTT. Amino acids: CASSGGTYFSSNQPQHF.

In DNA form, the CDR3 reads TGTGCCAGCAGCGCACAAACAGGGGGCTATGGCTACACCTTC. This encodes CASSAQTGGYGYTF. The V call is TRBV9, the J call TRBJ1-2; 8 bases map to TRBD1. CDR1 and CDR2 from the germline V gene are SGDLS and YYNGEE. Germline trimming cut 3 bases from V and 4 bases from J; bases unmatched to any gene: 5. The CDR3 is 14 residues long. Full variable domain (outside the CDR3, taken from reference TRBV9 and TRBJ1-2): DSGVTQTPKHLITATGQRVTLRCSPRSGDLSVYWYQQSLDQGLQFLIQYYNGEERAKGNILERFSAQQFPDLHSELNLSSLELGDSALYFCASSAQTGGYGYTFGSGTRLTVV.

The chain links TRBV6-6 to TRBJ2-2; D assignment may be TRBD1 or TRBD2 (5 bases each). Germline V gene data show CDR1 as MNHNY and CDR2 as SVGAGI (reference sequence). With 2 bases removed from V and 0 bases from J, the gap between germline ends came to 7 bases. CDR3 length: 15 amino acids. CDR3 sequence (DNA): TGTGCCAGCAGTTACAGGGACCCGAACACCGGGGAGCTGTTTTTT. Amino acids: CASSYRDPNTGELFF.

This chain links TRBV10-2 with TRBJ2-2; tentative D call: TRBD1 (7 bases). The CDR3 covers 16 residues. Trimming removed 5 bases at V and 3 bases at J, with 16 bases between. Looked up from germline, CDR1 is WSHSY and CDR2 is SAAADI. CDR3 nucleotides: TGCGCCAGCAGTCGACAGGGAGGAGGGTACACCGGGGAGCTGTTTTTT. Translated: CASSRQGGGYTGELFF.